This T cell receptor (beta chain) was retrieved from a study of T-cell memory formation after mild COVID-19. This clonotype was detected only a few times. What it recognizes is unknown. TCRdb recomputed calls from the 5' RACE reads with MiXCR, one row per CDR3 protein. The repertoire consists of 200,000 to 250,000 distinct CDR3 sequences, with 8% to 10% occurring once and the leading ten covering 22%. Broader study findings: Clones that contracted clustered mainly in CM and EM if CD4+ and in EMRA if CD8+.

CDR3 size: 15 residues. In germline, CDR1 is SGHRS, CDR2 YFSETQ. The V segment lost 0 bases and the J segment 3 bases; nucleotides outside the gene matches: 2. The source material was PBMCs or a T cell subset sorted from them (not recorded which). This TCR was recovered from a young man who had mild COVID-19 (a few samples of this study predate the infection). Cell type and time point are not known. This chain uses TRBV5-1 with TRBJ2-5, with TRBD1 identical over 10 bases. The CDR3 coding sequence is TGCGCCAGCAGCTTGGTCGGGACAGGGGAAGAGACCCAGTACTTC. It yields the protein CASSLVGTGEETQYF.